This TCR beta chain originates from a study of chemoradiotherapy in HPV16-positive cancers. For the study at large: Functional T-cell assays on a couple of HPV16-positive patients' cells defined candidate HPV-specific clones and common TCR motifs.

Only in-frame clones appear in the TCRdb table, and some are missing; sequencing was by immunoSEQ multiplex PCR. This repertoire shows thousands of clones, approximately 90% found once; its top ten account for over 3%. Unmatched junction bases numbered 2, after V lost 4 bases and J lost 7 bases. The CDR3 consists of 14 residues. CDR1 and CDR2 from the germline V gene are MNHEY and SVGAGI. This specimen consisted of tumor tissue, obtained from a patient who underwent chemoradiotherapy. V is TRBV6-5 and J is TRBJ1-4, with TRBD1 matching 11 bases. The receptor's source is a human donor with HPV-associated anogenital cancer. The DNA of the CDR3 is TGTGCCAGCAGTTCGGACAGGGGGCTTGAAAAACTGTTTTTT. Translating it yields CASSSDRGLEKLFF.